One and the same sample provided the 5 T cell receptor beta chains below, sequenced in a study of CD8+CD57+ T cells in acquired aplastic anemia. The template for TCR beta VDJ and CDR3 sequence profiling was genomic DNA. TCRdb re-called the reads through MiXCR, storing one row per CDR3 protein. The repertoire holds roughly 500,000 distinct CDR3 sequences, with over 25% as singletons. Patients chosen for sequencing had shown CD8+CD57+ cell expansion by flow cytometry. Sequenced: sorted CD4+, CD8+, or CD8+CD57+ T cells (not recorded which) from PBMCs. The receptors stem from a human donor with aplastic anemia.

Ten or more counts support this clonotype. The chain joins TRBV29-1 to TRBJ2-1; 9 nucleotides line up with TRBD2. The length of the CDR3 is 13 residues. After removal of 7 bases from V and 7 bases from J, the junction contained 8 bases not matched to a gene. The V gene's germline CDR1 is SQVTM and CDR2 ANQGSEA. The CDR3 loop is CSAASGAKNEQFF. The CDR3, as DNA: TGCAGCGCCGCTAGCGGGGCGAAGAATGAGCAGTTCTTC.

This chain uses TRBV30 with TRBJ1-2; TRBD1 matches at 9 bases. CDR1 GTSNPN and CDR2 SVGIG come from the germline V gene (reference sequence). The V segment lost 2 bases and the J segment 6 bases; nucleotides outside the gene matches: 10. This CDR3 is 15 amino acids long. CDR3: CAWSFRGQGRHGYTF. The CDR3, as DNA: TGTGCCTGGAGTTTTCGGGGACAGGGAAGGCATGGCTACACCTTC.

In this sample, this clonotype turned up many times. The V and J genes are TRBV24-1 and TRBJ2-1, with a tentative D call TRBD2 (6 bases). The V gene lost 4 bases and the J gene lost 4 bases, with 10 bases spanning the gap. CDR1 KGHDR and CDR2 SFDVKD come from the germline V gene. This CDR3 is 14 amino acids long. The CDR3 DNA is TGTGCCACCAGTGACATAGCGGAGTACAATGAGCAGTTCTTC. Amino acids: CATSDIAEYNEQFF.

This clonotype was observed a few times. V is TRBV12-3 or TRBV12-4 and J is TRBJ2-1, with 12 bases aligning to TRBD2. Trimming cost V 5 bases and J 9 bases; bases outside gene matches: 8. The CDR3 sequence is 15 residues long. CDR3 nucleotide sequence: TGTGCCAGCAGTCCACGACTAGCGGGGGTTAGTGAGCAGTTCTTC. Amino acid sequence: CASSPRLAGVSEQFF.

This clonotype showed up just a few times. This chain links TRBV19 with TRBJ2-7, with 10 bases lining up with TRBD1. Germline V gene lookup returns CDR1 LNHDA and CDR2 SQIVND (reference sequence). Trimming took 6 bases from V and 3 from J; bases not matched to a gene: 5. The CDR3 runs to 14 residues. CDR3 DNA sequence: TGTGCCAGTAGCTGGACAGGGGGGATCTACGAGCAGTACTTC. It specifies CASSWTGGIYEQYF.